This record covers a single T cell receptor (beta chain). This clone's antigen is unknown. The sample holds no much larger clone one base away, and base qualities are not on file. Sequences MNHEY (CDR1) and SMNVEV (CDR2) are obtained from the germline V gene (reference sequence). Relative to germline, V is missing 3 bases and J is missing 3 bases, with 6 bases of the junction outside any gene match. The CDR3 covers 17 residues, taking in both the cysteine and the phenylalanine. Of all the DNA, just the CDR3 is kept, 51 bases in frame from base 1. In total, 500 to 700 healthy bone marrow donors made up the cohort. All cohort members were sampled while nominally healthy, although unrecorded immune exposures were likely present. The donor tested CMV seropositive and was one of the 289 seropositive cohort members. A peripheral blood sample was collected from each donor, and TCR beta sequencing was performed on peripheral blood mononuclear cells. The Qiagen DNeasy Blood Extraction Kit was used to extract genomic DNA from the blood cell samples.

The data derive from a study of cytomegalovirus exposure and HLA in healthy donors (dated by TCRdb to about 2017). Regarding the study in general: According to an earlier analysis of 450 to 650 of the donors, roughly 180 million T cells yielded approximately 120 million unique TCR beta sequences and 276 Gb of sequence data. About 300 gigabases of sequencing data and roughly 80 million unique TCR sequences made up an early release that covered 640 HLA-typed donors. Of the approximately 400 genotyped donors, less than 90% were placed in the genetic ancestry cluster associated with self-reported Caucasian donors. The study aimed to test whether cataloging public T cell receptors could reveal signatures of past pathogen exposure. The T cell repertoires of 550 to 850 subjects were profiled by immunosequencing and related to cytomegalovirus serostatus. Along with the roughly 700-subject first cohort, a separate validation cohort of some 130 different subjects was used. To predict cytomegalovirus infection status, the study combined high-throughput TCR immunosequencing, statistical association of individual TCRs with disease status, and machine learning. To study patterns of TCR occurrence, a later analysis re-analyzed previously published TCR beta repertoires from 650 to 750 donors and added high-resolution HLA genotyping. In the later analysis, no new phenotypic data were used to find candidate immune exposures; instead, reliance was placed on TCR beta sequences and their occurrence across donors. An earlier analysis of around 540 of the donors applied high-throughput TCR beta sequencing to assess whether each TCR beta V gene segment acted as functional or pseudogenic. Alongside the repertoire data, information on donor age, sex, ethnicity and CMV serostatus was compiled. A later genetic analysis took genome-wide SNP genotypes for about 60% of the roughly 670 donors and used that subset as a discovery cohort. All discovery cohort repertoires had been generated using a single sequencing platform. Both class I and class II loci were covered by HLA typing, at four-digit resolution. Typing coverage differed by locus: A, B, C, DRB1 and DQB1 were typed in roughly 629-630 donors, DQA1 in 500 to 550, DPA1 in nearly 610, and DPB1 in 450 to 490. A few DR-DQ haplotypes were treated as single units for association and clustering because of strong linkage in the cohort. Among roughly 400 genotyped donors of the cohort, an average of roughly 230,000 unique TCR beta nucleotide sequences was sequenced per donor, of which 15% to 20% were non-productive.

The library was generated by the immunoSEQ multiplex PCR assay. For the multiplex PCR, a mixture combining 60 forward primers for TCR Vbeta segments and 13 reverse primers for TCR Jbeta segments was used. Amplification of the CDR3 region of rearranged TCR beta genes was performed with a multiplex PCR assay on genomic DNA. On the Illumina HiSeq System, the amplified TCR beta libraries were sequenced as 87-base-pair reads. The authors' analysis ran thus. A later analysis tallied around 80 million unique TCR beta chains across the approximately 670 repertoires, and 10 million to 11 million of those chains were shared by two or more donors. A nearest-neighbor algorithm error-corrected the raw reads and collapsed the reads into unique sequences, merging closely related sequences to remove PCR and sequencing errors. CDR3 sequences were aligned to IMGT reference sequences to assign V, D and J gene segments. For a sequence to be retained, a match of at least six nucleotides was required to both a V gene segment and a J gene segment. A rearrangement counted as productive if the CDR3 had no stop codons and remained in frame with V and J, and every other rearrangement counted as non-productive. CDR3 was defined according to IMGT convention as the region running from the second conserved V-encoded cysteine to the conserved J-encoded phenylalanine. Sequences without an unambiguous match to a single V gene segment were excluded from the earlier analysis of about 630 of the donors. An earlier analysis of a few hundred of the donors classified V segments as functional when productive rearrangements were above 56.7% and as segregating when the standard deviation between donors was above 5%. To diagnose cytomegalovirus status from the catalog of TCR beta chain sequences, a statistical classification framework was built. In a later analysis, TCR nucleotide sequences were compared against IMGT/GENE-DB human TR gene sequences so that V and J genes could be assigned. In a later analysis, CDR3 sequences and most-parsimonious VDJ recombination scenarios were assigned using the TCRdist pipeline. A later analysis defined each TCR beta chain by its CDR3 amino acid sequence plus V-gene family, and excluded reads lacking a unique V-gene family. To address suspected cross-contamination and a sequencing artifact, a later analysis removed approximately 590 highly shared, low-generation-probability nucleotide sequences. A later analysis calculated a clonal expansion index for each public chain from normalized within-repertoire ranks of inferred template counts. Generation probabilities in a later analysis came from a VDJ recombination model fitted to out-of-frame rearrangements, and those results were checked against IGoR. A later analysis scored TCR-TCR, TCR-HLA and TCR-CMV co-occurrence with hypergeometric tests, applying a repertoire-size bias correction to TCR pairs. A later analysis estimated false discovery rates by permuting HLA or CMV assignments 20 times. In a later analysis, co-occurring TCRs were grouped using DBSCAN, and TCRdist sequence similarity was added for clustering within HLA-allele-positive subsets. Repertoires with fewer than 30,000 or more than 120,000 public chains, plus five repertoires with anomalous nucleotide sharing, were excluded from co-occurrence clustering. TCRdb limited this immuneACCESS table to in-frame rearrangements with V and J called. A share of clones is missing; checked studies link under half to unresolved V genes, and the rest is unexplained. That table furnishes V, J and clone size, whereas the DNA furnished D and trimming. In this sample the table shows over 150,000 clones, more than 60% of which occur a single time. Of the sample, 1.4% falls within the top ten clones.

General conclusions and limits of the study: The study listed approximately 150 TCR beta chains as associated with cytomegalovirus. In an earlier analysis of around 500 of the donors, most TCR beta V segments appeared in productive rearrangements about 90% or about 30% of the time, broadly matching IMGT annotations. In a later analysis, several top co-occurrence clusters were reported to appear linked to parvovirus B19, influenza, CMV and Epstein-Barr virus. At a false discovery rate of 0.05, a later analysis linked 15,000 to 20,000 TCR beta sequences to specific HLA alleles. Because counts were too low, roughly 18 rarely observed V segments, including chromosome 9 orphons, were left out of the earlier analysis of 587 of the donors. Because HLA typing was missing for some donors at each locus, association tests included only the typed subset. In this cohort, only TCR beta chains were sequenced, and detectable features were limited by the absence of alpha or paired-chain data. Most TCR sequences were observed very rarely across donors, whereas some public TCRs were present in many individuals. Roughly uniform sequencing depth across donors was assumed in presence/absence analyses, although this assumption may not hold. A later analysis found that TCR association rates varied across HLA loci, with DRB1 alleles showing the most associated TCRs and HLA-C alleles the fewest. The authors suggested that the approach could potentially be generalized to other disease states and immunological phenotypes. Correlated functional status among segregating V segments might reflect linkage disequilibrium, but an unknown experimental factor could not be ruled out. Compared with equally common non-associated chains, HLA-associated TCR beta chains in a later analysis were more clonally expanded and had lower generation probabilities. In vitro tests confirmed that a few of the cytomegalovirus-associated TCR beta chains recognize cytomegalovirus antigens. A later analysis found that most CMV-associated TCR beta chains appeared HLA-restricted, with HLA associations seemingly driven largely by CMV exposure. The 87-base-pair reads could not distinguish some IMGT-functional V segments, including TRBV6-2 and TRBV6-3, so those segments were excluded. Immune exposure information for the cohort was limited to CMV serostatus. A cluster of highly shared sequence variants was judged likely to represent a technical artifact of the sequencing pipeline. When HLA alleles, especially DR and DQ, strongly co-occurred, attributing TCR associations to individual alleles was difficult. In a later genetic analysis, fewer N-insertions in productive TCRs were reported among donors in an Asian-associated ancestry cluster than the roughly 700-donor mean. A further reported finding was that TCR beta sequences accurately predicted the HLA-A and HLA-B alleles for most subjects in the first cohort. The classifier was reported to diagnose cytomegalovirus status with high specificity and sensitivity in both the original cohort and the validation cohort. A later genetic analysis associated a missense DCLRE1C variant with V-gene and J-gene trimming of TCR beta chains, and an independent cohort replicated the association.

Recombination joined TRBV27 with TRBJ2-7, with 15 middle bases fitting TRBD2. The receptor comes from a woman younger than 45 in good health and CMV-seropositive. Sequencing was done on a sample of PBMCs. In nucleotide form, the sequence is TGTGCCAGCAGTTTGGGACTAGCGGGAGGTCCTATCTACGAGCAGTACTTC. This yields the protein CASSLGLAGGPIYEQYF.